Listed here is a single TCR beta chain. This record belongs to a study of blood T cell repertoires in COVID-19. Authors' data handling: Reference gene primer amplification gave estimated nucleated cell counts. The assay was immunoSEQ multiplex PCR, and TCRdb's table has in-frame clones only and misses some. V and J calls and clone size follow that table, whereas D and trimming were derived from the DNA. The table has 350,000 to 450,000 clones, about nine tenths seen once. Participant age was roughly 18 to 100 years, and participants resided in approximately 25 US areas. Specimen: PBMCs or T cells enriched from blood (not recorded which). The TCR sequence derives from a woman between 40 and 50 years old who had been exposed to COVID-19.

CDR3 DNA sequence: TGTGCCTGGAACTTTTATCCGAACACCGGGGAGCTGTTTTTT. Translated, it gives CAWNFYPNTGELFF. The chain joins TRBV30 to TRBJ2-2; unclear D gene. There are 14 residues in the CDR3. The germline CDR1 and CDR2 sequences are GTSNPN and SVGIG (reference sequence). V was pared by 4 bases and J by 0 bases, with 9 bases between.